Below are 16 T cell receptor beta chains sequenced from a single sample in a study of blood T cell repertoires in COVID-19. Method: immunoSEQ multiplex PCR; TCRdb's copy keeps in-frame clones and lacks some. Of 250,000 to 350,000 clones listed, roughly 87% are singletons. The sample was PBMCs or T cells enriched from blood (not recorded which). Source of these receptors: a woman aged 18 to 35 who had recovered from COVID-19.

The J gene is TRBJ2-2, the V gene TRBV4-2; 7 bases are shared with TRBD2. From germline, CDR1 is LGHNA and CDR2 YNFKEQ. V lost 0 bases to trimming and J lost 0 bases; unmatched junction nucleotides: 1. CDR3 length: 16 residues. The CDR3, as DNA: TGTGCCAGCAGCCAAGAGGGGGGGACGAACACCGGGGAGCTGTTTTTT. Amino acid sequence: CASSQEGGTNTGELFF.

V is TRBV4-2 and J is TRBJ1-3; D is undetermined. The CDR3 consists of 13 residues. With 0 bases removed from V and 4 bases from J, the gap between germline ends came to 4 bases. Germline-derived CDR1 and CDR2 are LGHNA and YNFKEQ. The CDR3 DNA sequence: TGTGCCAGCAGCCAAGAGGAGGGAAACACCATATATTTT. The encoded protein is CASSQEEGNTIYF.

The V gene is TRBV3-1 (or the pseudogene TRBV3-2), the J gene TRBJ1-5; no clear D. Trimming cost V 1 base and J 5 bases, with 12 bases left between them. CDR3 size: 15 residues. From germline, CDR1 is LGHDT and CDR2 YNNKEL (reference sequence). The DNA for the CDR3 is TGTGCCAGCAGCCAAGGGGCTGGCATTGATCAGCCCCAGCATTTT. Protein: CASSQGAGIDQPQHF.

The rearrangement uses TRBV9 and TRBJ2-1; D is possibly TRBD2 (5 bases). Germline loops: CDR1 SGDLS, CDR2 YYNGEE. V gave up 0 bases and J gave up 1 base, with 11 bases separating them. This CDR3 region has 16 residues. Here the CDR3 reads CASSVEPSMSYNEQFF. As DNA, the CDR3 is TGTGCCAGCAGCGTAGAACCTAGCATGTCCTACAATGAGCAGTTCTTC. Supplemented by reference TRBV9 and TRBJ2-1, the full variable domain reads DSGVTQTPKHLITATGQRVTLRCSPRSGDLSVYWYQQSLDQGLQFLIQYYNGEERAKGNILERFSAQQFPDLHSELNLSSLELGDSALYFCASSVEPSMSYNEQFFGPGTRLTVL.

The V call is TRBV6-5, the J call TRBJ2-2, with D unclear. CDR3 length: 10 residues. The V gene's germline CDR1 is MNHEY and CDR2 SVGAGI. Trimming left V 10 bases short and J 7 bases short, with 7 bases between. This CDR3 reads CATGLGELFF. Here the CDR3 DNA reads TGTGCCACAGGCCTCGGGGAGCTGTTTTTT.

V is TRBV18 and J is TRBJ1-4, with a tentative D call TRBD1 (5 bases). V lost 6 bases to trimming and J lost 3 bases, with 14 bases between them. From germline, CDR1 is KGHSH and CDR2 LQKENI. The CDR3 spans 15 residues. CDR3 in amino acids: CASSRMGGANEKLFF. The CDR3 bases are TGTGCCAGCTCCCGGATGGGGGGTGCTAATGAAAAACTGTTTTTT.

The CDR3 coding sequence is TGTGCCAGCTCACGTGGACGAGGAGCGGGGGGAGATTCACCCCTCCACTTT. It is translated as CASSRGRGAGGDSPLHF. J is TRBJ1-6 and V is TRBV18; possibly TRBD1 for D (5 bases). Germline CDR1 KGHSH, CDR2 LQKENI. The CDR3 covers 17 residues. Deletions cut 4 bases from V and 8 bases from J, with 21 bases between.

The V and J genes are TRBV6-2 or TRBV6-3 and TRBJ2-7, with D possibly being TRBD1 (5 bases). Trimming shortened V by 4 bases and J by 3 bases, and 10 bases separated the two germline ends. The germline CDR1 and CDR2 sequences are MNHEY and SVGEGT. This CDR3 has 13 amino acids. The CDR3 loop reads CASSFDRIYEQYF. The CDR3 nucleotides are TGTGCCAGCAGTTTCGACAGAATCTACGAGCAGTACTTC.

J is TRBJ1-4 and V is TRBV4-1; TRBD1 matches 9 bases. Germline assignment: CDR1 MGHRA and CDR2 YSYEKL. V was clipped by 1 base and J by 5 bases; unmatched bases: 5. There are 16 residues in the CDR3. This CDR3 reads CASSQVTGGENEKLFF. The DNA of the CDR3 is TGCGCCAGCAGCCAAGTGACAGGGGGAGAAAATGAAAAACTGTTTTTT.

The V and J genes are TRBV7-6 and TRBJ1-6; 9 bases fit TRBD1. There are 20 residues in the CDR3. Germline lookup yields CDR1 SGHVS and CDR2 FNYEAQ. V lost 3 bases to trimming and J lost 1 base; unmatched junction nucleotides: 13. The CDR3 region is CASSLEQGAEYSSYNSPLHF. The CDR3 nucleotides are TGTGCCAGCAGCTTGGAACAGGGGGCCGAGTACAGTTCCTATAATTCACCCCTCCACTTT.

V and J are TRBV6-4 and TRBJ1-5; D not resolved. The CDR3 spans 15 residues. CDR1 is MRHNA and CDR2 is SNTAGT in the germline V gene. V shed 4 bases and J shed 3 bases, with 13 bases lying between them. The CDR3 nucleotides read TGTGCCAGCAGTGTTCGACCGGGGATCAATCAGCCCCAGCATTTT. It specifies CASSVRPGINQPQHF.

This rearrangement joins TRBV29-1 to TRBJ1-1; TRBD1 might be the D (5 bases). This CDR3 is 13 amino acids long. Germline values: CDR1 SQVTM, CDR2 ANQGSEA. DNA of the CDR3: TGCAGTGCTCGGGGGGTCCTTGCCACTGAAGCTTTCTTT. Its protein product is CSARGVLATEAFF.

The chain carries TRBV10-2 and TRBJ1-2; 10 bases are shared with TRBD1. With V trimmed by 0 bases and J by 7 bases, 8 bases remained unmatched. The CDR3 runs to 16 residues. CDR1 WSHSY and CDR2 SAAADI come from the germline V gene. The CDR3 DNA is TGCGCCAGCAGTGAGTCGCGGGACAGGGGACATGTTGGCTACACCTTC. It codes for CASSESRDRGHVGYTF.

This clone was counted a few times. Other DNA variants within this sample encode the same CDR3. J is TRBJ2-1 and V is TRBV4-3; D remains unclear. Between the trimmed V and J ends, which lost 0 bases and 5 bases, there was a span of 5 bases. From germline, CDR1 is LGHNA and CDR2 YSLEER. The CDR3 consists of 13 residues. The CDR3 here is CASSQDRNNEQFF. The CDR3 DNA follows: TGCGCCAGCAGCCAAGACAGGAACAATGAGCAGTTCTTC.

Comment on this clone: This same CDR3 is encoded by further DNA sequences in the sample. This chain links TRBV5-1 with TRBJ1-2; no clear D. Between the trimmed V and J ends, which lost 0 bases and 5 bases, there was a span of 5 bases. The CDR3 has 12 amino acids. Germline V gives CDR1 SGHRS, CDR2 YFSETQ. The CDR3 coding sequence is TGCGCCAGCAGCTTGGACAGTTATGGCTACACCTTC. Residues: CASSLDSYGYTF.

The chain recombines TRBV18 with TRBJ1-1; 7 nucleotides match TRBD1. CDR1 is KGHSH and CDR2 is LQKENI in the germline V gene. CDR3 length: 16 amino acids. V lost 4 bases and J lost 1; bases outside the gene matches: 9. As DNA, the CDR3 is TGTGCCAGCTCACTACAAAACAGGGGCGGGAACACTGAAGCTTTCTTT. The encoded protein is CASSLQNRGGNTEAFF.